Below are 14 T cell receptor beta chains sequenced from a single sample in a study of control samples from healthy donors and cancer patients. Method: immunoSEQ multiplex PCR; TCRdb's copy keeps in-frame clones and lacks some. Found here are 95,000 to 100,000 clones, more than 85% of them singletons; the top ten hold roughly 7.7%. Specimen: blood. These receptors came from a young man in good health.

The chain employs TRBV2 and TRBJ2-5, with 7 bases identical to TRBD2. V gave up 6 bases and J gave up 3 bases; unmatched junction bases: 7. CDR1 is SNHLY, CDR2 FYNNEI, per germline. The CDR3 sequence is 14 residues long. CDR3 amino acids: CASRAGTKEETQYF. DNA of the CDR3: TGTGCCAGCAGAGCCGGGACTAAGGAAGAGACCCAGTACTTC.

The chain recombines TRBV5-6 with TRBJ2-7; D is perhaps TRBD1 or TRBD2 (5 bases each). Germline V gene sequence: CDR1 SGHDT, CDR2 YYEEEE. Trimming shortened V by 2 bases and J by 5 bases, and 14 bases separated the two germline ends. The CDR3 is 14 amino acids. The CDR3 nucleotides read TGTGCCAGCAGCTTACGGGGCCTAGGGCACGAGCAGTACTTC. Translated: CASSLRGLGHEQYF.

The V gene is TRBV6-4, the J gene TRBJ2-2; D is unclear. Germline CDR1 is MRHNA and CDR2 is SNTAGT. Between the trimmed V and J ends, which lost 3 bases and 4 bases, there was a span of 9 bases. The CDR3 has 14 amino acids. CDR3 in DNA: TGTGCCAGCAGTGAACATTTCCTCACCGGGGAGCTGTTTTTT. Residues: CASSEHFLTGELFF.

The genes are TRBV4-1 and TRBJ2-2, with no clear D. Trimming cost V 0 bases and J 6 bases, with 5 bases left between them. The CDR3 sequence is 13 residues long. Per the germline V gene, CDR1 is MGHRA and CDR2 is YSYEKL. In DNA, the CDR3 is TGCGCCAGCAGCCAAGATCTAGCCGGGGAGCTGTTTTTT. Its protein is CASSQDLAGELFF.

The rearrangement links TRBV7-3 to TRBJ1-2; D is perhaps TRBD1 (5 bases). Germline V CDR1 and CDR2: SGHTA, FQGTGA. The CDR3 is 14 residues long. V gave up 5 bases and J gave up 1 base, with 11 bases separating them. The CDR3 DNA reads TGTGCCAGCAGCCAAGGGACCAATAACTATGGCTACACCTTC. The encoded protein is CASSQGTNNYGYTF.

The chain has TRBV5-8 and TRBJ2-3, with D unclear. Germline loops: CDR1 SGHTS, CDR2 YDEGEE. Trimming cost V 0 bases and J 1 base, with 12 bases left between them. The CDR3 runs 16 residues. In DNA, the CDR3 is TGTGCCAGCAGCTTGGCCCAAAGTTACCGCACAGATACGCAGTATTTT. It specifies CASSLAQSYRTDTQYF.

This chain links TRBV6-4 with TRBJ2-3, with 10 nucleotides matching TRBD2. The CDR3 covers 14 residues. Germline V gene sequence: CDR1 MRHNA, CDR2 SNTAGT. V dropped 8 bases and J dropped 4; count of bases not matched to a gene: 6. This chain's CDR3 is CASYKREGPDTQYF. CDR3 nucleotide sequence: TGTGCCAGCTATAAGCGGGAGGGCCCAGATACGCAGTATTTT.

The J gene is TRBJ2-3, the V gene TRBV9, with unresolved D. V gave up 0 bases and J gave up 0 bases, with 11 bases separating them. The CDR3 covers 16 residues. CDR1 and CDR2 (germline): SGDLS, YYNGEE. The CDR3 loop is CASSVEGDPSTDTQYF. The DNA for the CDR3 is TGTGCCAGCAGCGTAGAAGGCGACCCTAGCACAGATACGCAGTATTTT.

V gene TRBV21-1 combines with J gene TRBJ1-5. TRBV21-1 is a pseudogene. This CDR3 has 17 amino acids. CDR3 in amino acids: CASSKARAEESNQPQHF. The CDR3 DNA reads TGTGCCAGCAGCAAAGCGCGGGCAGAAGAGTCCAATCAGCCCCAGCATTTT.

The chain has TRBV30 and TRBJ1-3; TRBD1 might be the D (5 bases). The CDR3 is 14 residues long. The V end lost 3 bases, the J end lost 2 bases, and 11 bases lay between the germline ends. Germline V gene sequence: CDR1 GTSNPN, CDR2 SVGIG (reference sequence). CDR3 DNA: TGTGCCTGGAGGGGGCGTGGAGCTGGAAACACCATATATTTT. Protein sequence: CAWRGRGAGNTIYF.

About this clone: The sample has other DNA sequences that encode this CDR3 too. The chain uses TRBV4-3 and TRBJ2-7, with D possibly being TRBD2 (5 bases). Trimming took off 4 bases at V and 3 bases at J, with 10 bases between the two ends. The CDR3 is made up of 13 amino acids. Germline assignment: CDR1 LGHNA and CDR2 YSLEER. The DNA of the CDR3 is TGCGCCAGCAGCCGAACAAGCGGCTACGAGCAGTACTTC. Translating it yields CASSRTSGYEQYF.

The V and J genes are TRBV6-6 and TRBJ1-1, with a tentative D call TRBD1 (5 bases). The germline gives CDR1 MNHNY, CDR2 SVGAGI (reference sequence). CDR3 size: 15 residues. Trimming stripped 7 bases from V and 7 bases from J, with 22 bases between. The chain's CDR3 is CASTQGRGRVLEAFF. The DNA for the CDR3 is TGTGCCAGCACCCAAGGGCGGGGCCGGGTCCTTGAAGCTTTCTTT.

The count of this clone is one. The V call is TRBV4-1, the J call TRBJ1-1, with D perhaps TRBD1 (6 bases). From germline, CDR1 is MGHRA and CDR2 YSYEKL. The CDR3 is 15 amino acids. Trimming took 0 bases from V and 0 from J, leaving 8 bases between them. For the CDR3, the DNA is TGCGCCAGCAGCCAAGAACAGGGCATGAACACTGAAGCTTTCTTT. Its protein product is CASSQEQGMNTEAFF.

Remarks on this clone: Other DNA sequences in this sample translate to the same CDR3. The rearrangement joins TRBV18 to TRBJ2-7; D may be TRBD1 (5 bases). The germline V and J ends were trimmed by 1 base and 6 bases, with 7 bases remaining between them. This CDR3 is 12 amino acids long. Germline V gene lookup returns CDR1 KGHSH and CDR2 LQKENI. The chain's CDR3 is CASSPQGLEQYF. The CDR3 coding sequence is TGTGCCAGCTCACCACAGGGGCTCGAGCAGTACTTC.